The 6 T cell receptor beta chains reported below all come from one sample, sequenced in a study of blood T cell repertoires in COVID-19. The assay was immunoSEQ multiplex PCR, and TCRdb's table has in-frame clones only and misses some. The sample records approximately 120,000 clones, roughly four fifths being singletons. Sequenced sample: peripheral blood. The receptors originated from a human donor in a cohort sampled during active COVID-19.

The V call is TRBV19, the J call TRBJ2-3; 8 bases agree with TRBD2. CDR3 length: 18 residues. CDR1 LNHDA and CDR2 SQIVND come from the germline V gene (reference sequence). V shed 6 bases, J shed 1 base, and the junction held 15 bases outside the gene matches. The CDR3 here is CASSNAGAGAFGTDTQYF. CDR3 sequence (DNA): TGTGCCAGTAGCAACGCCGGAGCGGGGGCCTTCGGCACAGATACGCAGTATTTT. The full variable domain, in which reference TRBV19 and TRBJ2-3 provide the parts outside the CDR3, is DGGITQSPKYLFRKEGQNVTLSCEQNLNHDAMYWYRQDPGQGLRLIYYSQIVNDFQKGDIAEGYSVSREKKESFPLTVTSAQKNPTAFYLCASSNAGAGAFGTDTQYFGPGTRLTVL.

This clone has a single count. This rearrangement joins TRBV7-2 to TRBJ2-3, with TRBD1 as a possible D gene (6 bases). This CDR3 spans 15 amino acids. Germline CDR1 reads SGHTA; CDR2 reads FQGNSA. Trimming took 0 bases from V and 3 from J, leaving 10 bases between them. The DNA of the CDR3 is TGTGCCAGCAGCTTAGCGGGGGCGCTGACAGATACGCAGTATTTT. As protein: CASSLAGALTDTQYF.

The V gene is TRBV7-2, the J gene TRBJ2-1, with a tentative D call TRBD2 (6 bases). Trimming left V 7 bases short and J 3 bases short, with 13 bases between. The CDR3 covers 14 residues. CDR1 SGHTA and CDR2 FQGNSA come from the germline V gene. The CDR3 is CASTFGDFYNEQFF. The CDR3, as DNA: TGTGCCAGCACCTTCGGGGACTTCTACAATGAGCAGTTCTTC.

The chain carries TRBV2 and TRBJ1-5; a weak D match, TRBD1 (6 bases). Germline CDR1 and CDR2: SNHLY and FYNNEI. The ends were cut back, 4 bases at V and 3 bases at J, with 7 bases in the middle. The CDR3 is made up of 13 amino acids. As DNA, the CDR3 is TGTGCCAGCAGTGCAGGGGTCAATCAGCCCCAGCATTTT. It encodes CASSAGVNQPQHF.

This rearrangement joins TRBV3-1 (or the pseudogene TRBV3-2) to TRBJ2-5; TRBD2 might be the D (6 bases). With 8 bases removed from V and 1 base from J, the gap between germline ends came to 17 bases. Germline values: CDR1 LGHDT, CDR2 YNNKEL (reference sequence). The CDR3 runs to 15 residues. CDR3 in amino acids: CASGAGGTLQETQYF. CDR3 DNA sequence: TGTGCCAGCGGGGCTGGGGGGACTCTCCAAGAGACCCAGTACTTC.

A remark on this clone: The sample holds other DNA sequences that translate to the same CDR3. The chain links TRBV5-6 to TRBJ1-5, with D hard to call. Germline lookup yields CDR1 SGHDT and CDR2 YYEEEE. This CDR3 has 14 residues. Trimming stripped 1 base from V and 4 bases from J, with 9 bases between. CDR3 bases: TGTGCCAGCAGCTTGTCTGGCTCGAATCAGCCCCAGCATTTT. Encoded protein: CASSLSGSNQPQHF. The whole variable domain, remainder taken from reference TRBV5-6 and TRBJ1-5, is DAGVTQSPTHLIKTRGQQVTLRCSPKSGHDTVSWYQQALGQGPQFIFQYYEEEERQRGNFPDRFSGHQFPNYSSELNVNALLLGDSALYLCASSLSGSNQPQHFGDGTRLSIL.